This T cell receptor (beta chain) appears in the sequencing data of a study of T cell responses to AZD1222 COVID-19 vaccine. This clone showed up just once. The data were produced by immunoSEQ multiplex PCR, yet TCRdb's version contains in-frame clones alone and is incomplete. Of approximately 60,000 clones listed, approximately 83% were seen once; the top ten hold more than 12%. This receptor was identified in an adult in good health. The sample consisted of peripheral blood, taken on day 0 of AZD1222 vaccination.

DNA for the CDR3: TGTGCCAGCAGCCTACGGTCTTACAATGAGCAGTTCTTC. Translating it yields CASSLRSYNEQFF. The genes are TRBV28 and TRBJ2-1; D is ambiguous. Germline values: CDR1 MDHEN, CDR2 SYDVKM. The CDR3 totals 13 residues. The germline V and J ends were trimmed by 6 bases and 4 bases, with 10 bases remaining between them. The full variable domain, rest sourced from reference TRBV28 and TRBJ2-1, is DVKVTQSSRYLVKRTGEKVFLECVQDMDHENMFWYRQDPGLGLRLIYFSYDVKMKEKGDIPEGYSVSREKKERFSLILESASTNQTSMYLCASSLRSYNEQFFGPGTRLTVL.